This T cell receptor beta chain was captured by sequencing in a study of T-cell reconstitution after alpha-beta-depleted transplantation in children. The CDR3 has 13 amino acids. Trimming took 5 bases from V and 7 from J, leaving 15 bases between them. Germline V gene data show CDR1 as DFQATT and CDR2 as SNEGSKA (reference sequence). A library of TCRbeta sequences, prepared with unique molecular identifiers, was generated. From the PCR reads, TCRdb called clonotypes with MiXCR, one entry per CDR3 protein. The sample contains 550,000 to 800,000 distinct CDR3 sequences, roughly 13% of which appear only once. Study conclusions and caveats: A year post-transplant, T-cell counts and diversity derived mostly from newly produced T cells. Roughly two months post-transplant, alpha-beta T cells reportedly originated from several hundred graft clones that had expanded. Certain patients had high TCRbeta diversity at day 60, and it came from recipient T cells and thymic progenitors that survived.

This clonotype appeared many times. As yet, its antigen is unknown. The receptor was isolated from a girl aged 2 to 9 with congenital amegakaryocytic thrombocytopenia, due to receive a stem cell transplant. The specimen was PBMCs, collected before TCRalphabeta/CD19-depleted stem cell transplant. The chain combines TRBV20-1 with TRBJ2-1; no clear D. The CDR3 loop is CSADGSLGNEQFF. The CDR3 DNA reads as TGCAGTGCTGACGGGTCCCTGGGGAATGAGCAGTTCTTC.